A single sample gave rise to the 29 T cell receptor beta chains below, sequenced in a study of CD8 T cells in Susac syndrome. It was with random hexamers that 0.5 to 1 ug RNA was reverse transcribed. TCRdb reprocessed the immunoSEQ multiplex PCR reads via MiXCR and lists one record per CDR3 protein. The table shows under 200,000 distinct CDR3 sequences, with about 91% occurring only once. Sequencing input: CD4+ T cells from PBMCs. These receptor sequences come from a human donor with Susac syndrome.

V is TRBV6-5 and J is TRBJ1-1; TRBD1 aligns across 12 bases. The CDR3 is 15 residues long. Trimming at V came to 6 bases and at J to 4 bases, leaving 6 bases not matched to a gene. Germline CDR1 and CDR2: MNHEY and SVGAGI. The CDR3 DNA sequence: TGTGCCAGCAGGTGGGACAGGGGGCAGGGCACTGAAGCTTTCTTT. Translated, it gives CASRWDRGQGTEAFF.

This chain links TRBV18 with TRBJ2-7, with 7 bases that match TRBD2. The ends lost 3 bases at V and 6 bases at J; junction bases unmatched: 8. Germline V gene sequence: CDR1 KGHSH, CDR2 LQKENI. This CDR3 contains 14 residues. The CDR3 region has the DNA TGTGCCAGCTCACCTTCCGGACTAGATAGCGAGCAGTACTTC. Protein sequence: CASSPSGLDSEQYF. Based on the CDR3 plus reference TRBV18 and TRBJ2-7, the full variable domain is NAGVMQNPRHLVRRRGQEARLRCSPMKGHSHVYWYRQLPEEGLKFMVYLQKENIIDESGMPKERFSAEFPKEGPSILRIQQVVRGDSAAYFCASSPSGLDSEQYFGPGTRLTVT.

CDR3 sequence: CASSFGRRNSNQPQHF. The CDR3 nucleotides read TGTGCCAGCAGTTTCGGACGGAGGAATAGCAATCAGCCCCAGCATTTT. The rearrangement links TRBV12-3 or TRBV12-4 to TRBJ1-5, with D unclear. Trimming pared 3 bases from V and 0 bases from J, leaving 12 bases between. This CDR3 contains 16 residues.

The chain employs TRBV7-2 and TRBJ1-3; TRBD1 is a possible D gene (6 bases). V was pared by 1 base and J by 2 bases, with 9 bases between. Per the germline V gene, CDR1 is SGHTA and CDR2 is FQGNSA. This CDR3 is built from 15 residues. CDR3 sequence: CASSLDRGTGNTIYF. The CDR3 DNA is TGTGCCAGCAGCTTAGATAGGGGGACTGGAAACACCATATATTTT.

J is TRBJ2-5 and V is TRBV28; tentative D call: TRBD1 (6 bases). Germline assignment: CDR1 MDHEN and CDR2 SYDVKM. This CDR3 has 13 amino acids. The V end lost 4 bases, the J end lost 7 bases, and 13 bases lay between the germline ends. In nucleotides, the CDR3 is TGTGCCAGCAGTTCAGGGGTGTCATGGACCCAGTACTTC. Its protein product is CASSSGVSWTQYF.

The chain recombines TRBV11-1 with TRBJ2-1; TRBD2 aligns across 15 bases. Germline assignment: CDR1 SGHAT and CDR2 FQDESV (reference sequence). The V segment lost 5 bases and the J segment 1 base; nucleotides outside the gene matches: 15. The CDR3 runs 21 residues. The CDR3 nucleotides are TGTGCCAGCAGCCCCACGTCTTGGACTAGCGGGGGGGGAACTTCCTACAATGAGCAGTTCTTC. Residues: CASSPTSWTSGGGTSYNEQFF.

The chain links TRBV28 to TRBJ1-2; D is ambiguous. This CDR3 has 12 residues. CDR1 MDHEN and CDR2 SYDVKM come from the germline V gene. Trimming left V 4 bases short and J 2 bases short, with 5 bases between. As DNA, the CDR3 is TGTGCCAGCAGTTCAGAAAACTATGGCTACACCTTC. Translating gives CASSSENYGYTF.

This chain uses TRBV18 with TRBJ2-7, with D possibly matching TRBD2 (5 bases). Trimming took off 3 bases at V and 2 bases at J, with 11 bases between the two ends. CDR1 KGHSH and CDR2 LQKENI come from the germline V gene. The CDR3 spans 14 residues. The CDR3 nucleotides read TGTGCCAGCTCACCTGTACCGGGGACCTACGAGCAGTACTTC. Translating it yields CASSPVPGTYEQYF.

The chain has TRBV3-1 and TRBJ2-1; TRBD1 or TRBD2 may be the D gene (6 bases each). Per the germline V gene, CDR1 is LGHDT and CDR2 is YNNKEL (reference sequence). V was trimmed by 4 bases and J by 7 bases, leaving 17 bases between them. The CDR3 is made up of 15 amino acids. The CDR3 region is CASSPLRGPGNEQFF. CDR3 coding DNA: TGTGCCAGCAGCCCCCTCCGGGGGCCTGGGAATGAGCAGTTCTTC.

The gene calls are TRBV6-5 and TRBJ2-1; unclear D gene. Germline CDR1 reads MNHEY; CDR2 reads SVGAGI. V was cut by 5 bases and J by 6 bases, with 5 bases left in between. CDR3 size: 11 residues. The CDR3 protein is CASSVSNEQFF. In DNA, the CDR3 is TGTGCCAGCAGTGTCTCCAATGAGCAGTTCTTC.

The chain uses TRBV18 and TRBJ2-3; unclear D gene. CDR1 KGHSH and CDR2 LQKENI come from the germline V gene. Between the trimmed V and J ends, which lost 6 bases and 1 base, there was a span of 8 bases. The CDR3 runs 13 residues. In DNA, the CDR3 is TGTGCCAGCTCGTCCGGCGGCACAGATACGCAGTATTTT. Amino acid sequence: CASSSGGTDTQYF.

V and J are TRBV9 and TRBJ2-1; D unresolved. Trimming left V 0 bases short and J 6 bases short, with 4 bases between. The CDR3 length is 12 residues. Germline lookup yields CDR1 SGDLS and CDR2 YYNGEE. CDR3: CASSVEFNEQFF. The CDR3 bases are TGTGCCAGCAGCGTAGAGTTCAATGAGCAGTTCTTC.

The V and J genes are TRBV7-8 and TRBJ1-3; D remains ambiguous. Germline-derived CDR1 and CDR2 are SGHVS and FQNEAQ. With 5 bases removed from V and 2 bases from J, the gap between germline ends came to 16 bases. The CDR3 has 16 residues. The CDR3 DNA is TGTGCCAGCAGCCGTCGAAGCGCAGGTCCTGGAAACACCATATATTTT. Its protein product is CASSRRSAGPGNTIYF.

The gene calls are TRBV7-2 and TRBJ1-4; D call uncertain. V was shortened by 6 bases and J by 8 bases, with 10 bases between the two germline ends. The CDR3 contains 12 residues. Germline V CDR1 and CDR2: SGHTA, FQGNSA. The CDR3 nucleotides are TGTGCCAGCAGATTCGGGCGGGAAAAACTGTTTTTT. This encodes CASRFGREKLFF.

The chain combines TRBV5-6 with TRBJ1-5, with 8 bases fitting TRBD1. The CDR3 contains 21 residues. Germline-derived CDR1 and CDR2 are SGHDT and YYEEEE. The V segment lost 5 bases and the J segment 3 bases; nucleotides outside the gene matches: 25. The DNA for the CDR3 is TGTGCCAGCAGTCAGGACAGGGTTTACAGATCACCGCTGCTAAACAATCAGCCCCAGCATTTT. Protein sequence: CASSQDRVYRSPLLNNQPQHF.

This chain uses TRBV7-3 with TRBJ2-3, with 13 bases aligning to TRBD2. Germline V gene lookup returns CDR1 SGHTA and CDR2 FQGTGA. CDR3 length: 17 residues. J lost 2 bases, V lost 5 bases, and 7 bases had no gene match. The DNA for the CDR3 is TGTGCCAGCAGCCAAAGACTAGCGGGGGGTCTCACAGATACGCAGTATTTT. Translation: CASSQRLAGGLTDTQYF. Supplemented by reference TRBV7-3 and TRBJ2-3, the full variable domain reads GAGVSQTPSNKVTEKGKYVELRCDPISGHTALYWYRQSLGQGPEFLIYFQGTGAADDSGLPNDRFFAVRPEGSVSTLKIQRTERGDSAVYLCASSQRLAGGLTDTQYFGPGTRLTVL.

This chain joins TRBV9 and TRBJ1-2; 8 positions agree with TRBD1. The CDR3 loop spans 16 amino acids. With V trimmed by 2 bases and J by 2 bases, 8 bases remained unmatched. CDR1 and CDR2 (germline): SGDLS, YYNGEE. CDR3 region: CASSVSSGGENYGYTF. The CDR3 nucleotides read TGTGCCAGCAGCGTCTCTTCAGGGGGCGAGAACTATGGCTACACCTTC.

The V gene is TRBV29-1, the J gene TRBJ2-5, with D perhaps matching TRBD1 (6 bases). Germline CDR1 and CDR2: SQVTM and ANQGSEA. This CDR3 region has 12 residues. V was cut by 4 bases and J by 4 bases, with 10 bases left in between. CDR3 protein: CSVVGRGETQYF. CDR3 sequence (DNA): TGCAGCGTTGTAGGCAGGGGAGAGACCCAGTACTTC.

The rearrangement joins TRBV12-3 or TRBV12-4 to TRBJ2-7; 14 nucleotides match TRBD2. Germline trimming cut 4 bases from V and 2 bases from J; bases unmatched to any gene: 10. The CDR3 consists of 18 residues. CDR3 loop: CASSSRSGTSGRAYEQYF. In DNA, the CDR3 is TGTGCCAGCAGTTCAAGATCCGGGACTAGCGGGAGAGCCTACGAGCAGTACTTC.

CDR3: CASSLGEGWTTEQFF. The CDR3 nucleotides read TGTGCCAGCAGTTTGGGTGAGGGCTGGACTACTGAGCAGTTCTTC. The chain uses TRBV27 and TRBJ2-1; the D gene is possibly TRBD2 (6 bases). Germline CDR1 is MNHEY and CDR2 is SMNVEV (reference sequence). V was pared by 3 bases and J by 9 bases, with 18 bases between. The CDR3 consists of 15 residues.

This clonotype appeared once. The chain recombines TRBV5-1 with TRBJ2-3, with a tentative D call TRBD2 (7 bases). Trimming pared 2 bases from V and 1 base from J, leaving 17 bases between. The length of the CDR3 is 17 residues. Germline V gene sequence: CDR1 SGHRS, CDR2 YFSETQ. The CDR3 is CASSFLSTGGRTDTQYF. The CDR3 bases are TGCGCCAGCAGCTTTCTATCTACGGGGGGCCGCACAGATACGCAGTATTTT.

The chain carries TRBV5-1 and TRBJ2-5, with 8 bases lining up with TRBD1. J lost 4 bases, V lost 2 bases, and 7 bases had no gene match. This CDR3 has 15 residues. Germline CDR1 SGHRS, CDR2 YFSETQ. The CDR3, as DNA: TGCGCCAGCAGCTTTTCTTTAACAGGGGGAGAGACCCAGTACTTC. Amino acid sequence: CASSFSLTGGETQYF.

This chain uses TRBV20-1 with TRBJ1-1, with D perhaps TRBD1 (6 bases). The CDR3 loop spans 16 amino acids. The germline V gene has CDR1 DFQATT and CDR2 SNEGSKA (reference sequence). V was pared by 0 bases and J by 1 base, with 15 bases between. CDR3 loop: CSARDLPSTGNTEAFF. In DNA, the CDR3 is TGCAGTGCTAGAGATCTCCCCTCGACAGGGAACACTGAAGCTTTCTTT.

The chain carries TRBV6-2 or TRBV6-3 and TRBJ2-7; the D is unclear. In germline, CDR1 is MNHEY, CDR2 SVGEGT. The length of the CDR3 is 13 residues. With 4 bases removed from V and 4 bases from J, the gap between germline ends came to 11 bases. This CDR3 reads CASSSGIDYEQYF. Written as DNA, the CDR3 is TGTGCCAGCAGTTCAGGTATCGATTACGAGCAGTACTTC.

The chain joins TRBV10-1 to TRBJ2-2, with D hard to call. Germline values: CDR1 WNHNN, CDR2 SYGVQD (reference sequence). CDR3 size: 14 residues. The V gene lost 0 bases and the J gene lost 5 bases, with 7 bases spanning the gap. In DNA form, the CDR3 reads TGCGCCAGCAGTGAGTCATCCCGTACCGGGGAGCTGTTTTTT. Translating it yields CASSESSRTGELFF.

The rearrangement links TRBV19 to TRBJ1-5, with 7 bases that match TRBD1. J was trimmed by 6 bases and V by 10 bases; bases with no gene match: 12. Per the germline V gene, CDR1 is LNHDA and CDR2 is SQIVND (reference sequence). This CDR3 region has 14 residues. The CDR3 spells CAISTGKLGQPQHF. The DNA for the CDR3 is TGTGCCATCTCGACAGGGAAGTTGGGTCAGCCCCAGCATTTT.

CDR3 in DNA: TGTGCCAGCAGTGAGACAGGGATTTTTGCTGAAGCTTTCTTT. It encodes CASSETGIFAEAFF. The V and J genes are TRBV6-1 and TRBJ1-1, with 7 bases aligning to TRBD1. Germline assignment: CDR1 MNHNS and CDR2 SASEGT. CDR3 length: 14 amino acids. V gave up 3 bases and J gave up 6 bases; unmatched junction bases: 7.

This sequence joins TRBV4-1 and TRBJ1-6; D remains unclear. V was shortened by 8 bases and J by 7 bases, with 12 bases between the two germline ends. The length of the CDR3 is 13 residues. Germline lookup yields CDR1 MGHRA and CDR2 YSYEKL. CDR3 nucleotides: TGCGCCAGCGGAAGGATACTCAATTCACCCCTCCACTTT. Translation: CASGRILNSPLHF.

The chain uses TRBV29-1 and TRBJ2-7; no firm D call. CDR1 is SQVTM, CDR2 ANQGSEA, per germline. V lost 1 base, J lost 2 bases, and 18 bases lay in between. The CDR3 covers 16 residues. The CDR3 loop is CSVEVSDPPRAYEQYF. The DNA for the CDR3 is TGCAGCGTTGAAGTGTCGGATCCCCCACGGGCCTACGAGCAGTACTTC.